Each of the 18 T cell receptor beta chains below was sequenced from the same sample in a study of blood T cell repertoires in COVID-19. Repertoires were generated with immunoSEQ multiplex PCR, while TCRdb's copy carries only in-frame clones and drops some. The repertoire consists of approximately 200,000 clones, with around 87% occurring once and the leading ten covering roughly 6.2%. The sample taken for sequencing was peripheral blood. Receptors were obtained from a man in his 60s who had recovered from COVID-19.

The CDR3 coding sequence is TGCAGCGTTGCGGGGAAAGGAAACACCATATATTTT. Amino acids: CSVAGKGNTIYF. J is TRBJ1-3 and V is TRBV29-1; no clear D gene. Trimming pared 4 bases from V and 4 bases from J, leaving 8 bases between. Germline CDR1 SQVTM, CDR2 ANQGSEA. The CDR3 runs to 12 residues.

The chain has TRBV7-6 and TRBJ2-2; 9 bases map to TRBD1. The junction had 5 bases not matched to a gene; V was cut back by 5 bases and J by 7 bases. The CDR3 totals 14 residues. Germline V gives CDR1 SGHVS, CDR2 FNYEAQ. CDR3 nucleotides: TGTGCCAGCAGCGGTGGACAGGGGAGCGGGGAGCTGTTTTTT. Translating it yields CASSGGQGSGELFF.

This chain links TRBV3-1 (or the pseudogene TRBV3-2) with TRBJ1-5, with TRBD1 as a possible D gene (5 bases). Trimming took 7 bases from V and 1 from J, leaving 14 bases between them. Germline values: CDR1 LGHDT, CDR2 YNNKEL (reference sequence). This CDR3 contains 15 residues. CDR3 sequence: CASTPCGASNQPQHF. In nucleotides, the CDR3 is TGTGCCAGCACTCCGTGTGGGGCAAGCAATCAGCCCCAGCATTTT.

The chain carries TRBV29-1 and TRBJ1-1; the D gene is possibly TRBD1 (6 bases). The CDR3 consists of 13 residues. With 7 bases removed from V and 2 bases from J, the gap between germline ends came to 14 bases. The germline CDR1 and CDR2 sequences are SQVTM and ANQGSEA. DNA for the CDR3: TGCAGCGCCCGGGACACAGTCAACACTGAAGCTTTCTTT. Protein product: CSARDTVNTEAFF.

V usage is TRBV27 and J usage is TRBJ2-1; a possible D gene is TRBD2 (5 bases). This CDR3 has 17 residues. V was clipped by 3 bases and J by 2 bases, with 17 bases between them. CDR1 and CDR2 from the germline V gene are MNHEY and SMNVEV (reference sequence). The CDR3 spells CASSFRAGGTAYNEQFF. For the CDR3, the DNA is TGTGCCAGCAGTTTTAGGGCGGGCGGAACCGCCTACAATGAGCAGTTCTTC.

The genes are TRBV19 and TRBJ1-5; TRBD1 matches 10 bases. The CDR3 has 16 amino acids. Germline V gene data show CDR1 as LNHDA and CDR2 as SQIVND (reference sequence). Trimming cost V 3 bases and J 6 bases; bases outside gene matches: 8. The CDR3 sequence: CASSIPGQGNGQPQHF. Here the CDR3 DNA reads TGTGCCAGTAGTATCCCGGGACAGGGGAACGGTCAGCCCCAGCATTTT.

The chain recombines TRBV29-1 with TRBJ2-3; 9 nucleotides match TRBD2. The CDR3 spans 11 residues. J gave up 10 bases and V 8 bases, and 7 bases lay outside the gene matches. Germline CDR1 reads SQVTM; CDR2 reads ANQGSEA. CDR3 nucleotide sequence: TGCAGCACCGGGACTAGCTTGGCGCAGTATTTT. Protein: CSTGTSLAQYF.

The rearrangement joins TRBV11-3 to TRBJ2-2; D uncertain. The CDR3 loop spans 14 amino acids. Trimming removed 0 bases at V and 7 bases at J, with 9 bases between. CDR1 SGHNT and CDR2 YENEEA come from the germline V gene. For the CDR3, the DNA is TGTGCCAGCAGCTTAGACCCCGCGGTCGGGGAGCTGTTTTTT. This gives the protein CASSLDPAVGELFF. Complete variable domain (other parts from reference TRBV11-3 and TRBJ2-2): EAGVVQSPRYKIIEKKQPVAFWCNPISGHNTLYWYLQNLGQGPELLIRYENEEAVDDSQLPKDRFSAERLKGVDSTLKIQPAELGDSAVYLCASSLDPAVGELFFGEGSRLTVL.

The chain uses TRBV6-4 and TRBJ2-6; 7 bases align to TRBD1. Germline V gene lookup returns CDR1 MRHNA and CDR2 SNTAGT. Unmatched junction bases numbered 4, after V lost 0 bases and J lost 2 bases. The CDR3 sequence is 17 residues long. The DNA for the CDR3 is TGTGCCAGCAGTGACTCCCCCACAGGGGCTGGGGCCAACGTCCTGACTTTC. It yields the protein CASSDSPTGAGANVLTF.

The rearrangement uses TRBV11-3 and TRBJ2-3; TRBD2 matches at 13 bases. V lost 0 bases and J lost 6; bases outside the gene matches: 9. The CDR3 runs 18 residues. Germline lookup yields CDR1 SGHNT and CDR2 YENEEA. As DNA, the CDR3 is TGTGCCAGCAGCTTAGACTCTCGACTAGCGGGAGGAGGGGATACGCAGTATTTT. Its protein product is CASSLDSRLAGGGDTQYF.

The chain carries TRBV11-3 and TRBJ1-1; D may be TRBD1 (6 bases). Germline CDR1 reads SGHNT; CDR2 reads YENEEA. V was pared by 0 bases and J by 7 bases, with 18 bases between. CDR3 length: 16 residues. The CDR3 coding sequence is TGTGCCAGCAGCTTAGATGGTCCAGGGGTTGGTAGTGAAGCTTTCTTT. This codes for CASSLDGPGVGSEAFF.

The rearrangement joins TRBV9 to TRBJ2-1; TRBD1 matches 10 bases. Germline CDR1 is SGDLS and CDR2 is YYNGEE. The trim removed 0 bases at V and 11 bases at J, leaving 8 bases unmatched. CDR3 length equals 15 residues. As DNA, the CDR3 is TGTGCCAGCAGCGTAGAAGGGACAGGGGTCGTCCAGCAGTTCTTC. This sequence encodes CASSVEGTGVVQQFF.

V usage is TRBV24-1 and J usage is TRBJ2-2, with D hard to call. Germline V gene data show CDR1 as KGHDR and CDR2 as SFDVKD. The CDR3 is 14 residues long. The V end was cut by 3 bases, the J end by 7 bases, with 11 bases between. The CDR3 region has the DNA TGTGCCACCAGTGATCCCGGAGCGAGCGGGGAGCTGTTTTTT. It is translated as CATSDPGASGELFF.

The gene calls are TRBV7-6 and TRBJ1-2; 8 nucleotides match TRBD1. V shed 5 bases and J 6 bases; nucleotides not matched to a gene: 11. Germline V gene lookup returns CDR1 SGHVS and CDR2 FNYEAQ. The CDR3 sequence is 15 residues long. CDR3 nucleotides: TGTGCCAGCAGCGTCAACAGGGGGGCTATGGATGGCTACACCTTC. Its protein is CASSVNRGAMDGYTF.

The chain joins TRBV24-1 to TRBJ2-2, with 9 bases matching TRBD2. CDR3 length: 17 amino acids. V shed 3 bases, J shed 4 bases, and the junction held 8 bases outside the gene matches. CDR1 KGHDR and CDR2 SFDVKD come from the germline V gene. CDR3 DNA sequence: TGTGCCACCAGTGATCCGGCGGGGCGGGGGGGCACCGGGGAGCTGTTTTTT. Translated, it gives CATSDPAGRGGTGELFF.

The chain is built from TRBV28 and TRBJ2-7, with TRBD1 identical over 8 bases. Germline V lookup: CDR1 MDHEN, CDR2 SYDVKM. Trimming removed 10 bases from V and 7 bases from J; junction bases left unmatched: 6. This CDR3 is 11 amino acids long. This CDR3 is CATGGWREQYF. In DNA form, the CDR3 reads TGTGCCACAGGGGGCTGGAGGGAGCAGTACTTC.

The chain uses TRBV28 and TRBJ2-2; 9 positions agree with TRBD2. The ends lost 4 bases at V and 4 bases at J; junction bases unmatched: 7. CDR1 and CDR2 from the germline V gene are MDHEN and SYDVKM. This CDR3 has 16 residues. Here the CDR3 DNA reads TGTGCCAGCAGTTATTTTAGCGGGAGTGGCACCGGGGAGCTGTTTTTT. This codes for CASSYFSGSGTGELFF.

This rearrangement joins TRBV28 to TRBJ2-3, with a weak D call TRBD2 (6 bases). CDR1 MDHEN and CDR2 SYDVKM come from the germline V gene. The CDR3 has 16 residues. V lost 7 bases and J lost 1, with 18 bases in between. In DNA form, the CDR3 reads TGTGCCAGCACCTGGGGGGTTGGAGCTGGCACAGATACGCAGTATTTT. This gives the protein CASTWGVGAGTDTQYF.